Sequencing of this T cell receptor beta chain was carried out in a study of shared clonotypes between healthy human individuals (dated by TCRdb to 2018 to 2021). Study-level background: The cohort comprised a couple of women and a few men aged 18 to 49 years. Per donor, three plates each were used for CD4 naive and CD4 memory, two for CD8 naive, and one for CD8 memory. To estimate repertoire size and how much clonotype sharing occurs between individuals, the study deeply sequenced the blood TCR repertoires of roughly 5 healthy adults. Libraries were prepared and TCR repertoires were sequenced by different laboratories using diverse techniques, in order to increase sequencing depth and limit assay-specific biases. Between about 0.94 and 8.9 billion PBMCs per donor were obtained by leukapheresis.

Using the deep immunoSEQ assay, TCR CDR3 regions were amplified from genomic DNA by multiplex PCR. Genomic DNA extracted from each cell subset was distributed evenly over all wells of several immunoSEQ 96-well plates, and each plate served as one replicate. For sorted subsets, approximately 0.2 ug of genomic DNA, equivalent to roughly 30,000 T cell genomes, went into each replicate PCR. Purified libraries were quantified with a Qubit 3.0 fluorometer, sized on a Bioanalyzer 2100, and re-quantified with the KAPA Library Quantification kit. A separate single-read 150-cycle Illumina NextSeq 550 flow cell was used to sequence each immunoSEQ 96-well plate. Processing in the source paper ran as follows. Because the immunoSEQ output held only junctional sequences and lacked quality scores, the filtering could not match the filtering applied to full-length reads. To assign V/J genes and CDR3, sequences were annotated using PyIR, a Python wrapper for IgBLAST v1.9, with IMGT germline references. Any read was removed if the V/J assignment was weak (E-value above 1e-6), the CDR3 was missing, or the read contained stop codons, out-of-frame junctions, or ambiguous translated residues. V3J clonotypes were defined by identical inferred V gene, J gene, and CDR3 amino acid sequence. To compute the percentage overlap between repertoires, the number of shared unique clonotypes was divided by the size of the smaller repertoire. Richness of each repertoire was evaluated using RTK rarefaction, the Chao1 estimator, and Recon v2.1 estimates of unobserved clonotypes. OLGA was used to compute generation probabilities for all TCRbeta clonotypes that the gDNA method yielded from a handful of donors. Here the immuneACCESS table is served through TCRdb, limited to in-frame sequences with V and J called. Missing clones are a known gap in these copies; in checked studies unresolved V genes cover under half, and the rest lacks a known reason. That table is the source of V, J and clone size, and D and trimming were worked out from the DNA. The sample profile shows about 2 million clones; about 95% of them were found once. The biggest ten clones account for around 1% of the sample.

CD8 naive samples consisted of CD45RO-negative cells that were positively selected for CCR7, yielding a CD45RA+CCR7+ population without TemRA cells. The donors were healthy, HIV-negative adults who had no recently reported acute infections or vaccinations. All donors were Caucasian adults living in Nashville, Tennessee, USA. Blood was obtained by leukapheresis, after which PBMCs were separated by Ficoll-Histopaque density gradient centrifugation and cryopreserved in liquid nitrogen vapor phase. Analytical flow cytometry was used to check the purity and quantity of every magnetically sorted T cell population. Genomic DNA was isolated from every sorted fraction and measured by UV absorbance on a Nanodrop 2000c. A note on this clone: Its antigen is not yet known. The input lacks base qualities; no much larger clone sits a single base away.

General study outcomes and caveats: Sampling was limited to blood, and TCR repertoires in tissue likely differ from TCR repertoires in blood. Because the study included only a small number of donors, the genetic and exposure-history diversity represented was limited. Estimated clonotype richness was generally larger for naive than for memory subsets. Rarefaction of sorted-subset datasets indicated incomplete sequencing despite the large sequencing depth. Sharing across a few donors was observed for about 5% of naive CD4, around 3.5% of naive CD8, about 2.3% of memory CD4, and around 0.42% of memory CD8 clonotypes. Compared with non-shared clonotypes, clonotypes shared by all four sorted-subset donors had higher generation probabilities. Pairwise subsampling led to the expectation that sequencing depth would affect the degree of clonotype sharing among donors.

From the germline V gene, CDR1 is MGHRA and CDR2 is YSYEKL. Here V drops 8 bases and J drops 6 bases, and the junction holds 8 bases not matched to any gene. The CDR3, cysteine through phenylalanine, is 13 amino acids long. CDR3 DNA is the only sequence kept; it has 39 bases, read in frame from the first base. This clonotype was obtained from a man aged 18 to 29 in good health. The sequence is built from TRBV4-1 and TRBJ2-7; TRBD1 lines up with 9 middle nucleotides. The material sequenced was naive CD8+ T cells sorted from blood. The cell subset or site label corresponds to: CD45RA+CCR7+. CDR3 reads: CASAIQGATEQYF. The nucleotide sequence reads TGCGCCAGCGCAATACAGGGGGCTACCGAGCAGTACTTC.